This T cell receptor (beta chain) was captured in a study of cytomegalovirus exposure and HLA in healthy donors. Across the whole study: The same platform used for the 600 to 750 first-cohort repertoires was also used for the 95 to 150 validation repertoires, as a later analysis reported.

The CDR3 covers 15 residues. Germline V gives CDR1 SNHLY, CDR2 FYNNEI. V shed 1 base and J 8 bases; nucleotides not matched to a gene: 5. Sequencing was performed with immunoSEQ multiplex PCR; in TCRdb, only in-frame clones are kept and a portion is missing. The sample lists about 130,000 clones; approximately 84% were seen once. Donors came from a validation cohort of 90 to 150 subjects, distinct from the first 666-subject cohort. This clone has more than one count but fewer than ten. This chain connects TRBV2 to TRBJ2-1, with TRBD2 matching over 10 bases. This sequence was found in a man aged 25 to 40 in good health and CMV-seropositive. The sequenced sample was PBMCs. The CDR3 spells CASSEGWLAGDEQFF. DNA of the CDR3: TGTGCCAGCAGTGAAGGGTGGCTAGCGGGGGATGAGCAGTTCTTC. The variable domain in full, completed from reference TRBV2 and TRBJ2-1, reads EPEVTQTPSHQVTQMGQEVILRCVPISNHLYFYWYRQILGQKVEFLVSFYNNEISEKSEIFDDQFSVERPDGSNFTLKIRSTKLEDSAMYFCASSEGWLAGDEQFFGPGTRLTVL.